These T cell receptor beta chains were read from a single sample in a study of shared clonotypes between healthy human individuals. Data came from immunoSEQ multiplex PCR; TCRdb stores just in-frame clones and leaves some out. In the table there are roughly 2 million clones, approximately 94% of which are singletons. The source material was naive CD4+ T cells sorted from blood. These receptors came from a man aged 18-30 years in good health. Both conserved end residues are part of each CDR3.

cdr3_aa: CASSLTASGGYEQYF; j_call: TRBJ2-7; v_call: TRBV5-6
cdr3_aa: CASTPEGRHNSPLHF; j_call: TRBJ1-6; v_call: TRBV2
cdr3_aa: CASSEPRQGVTGELFF; j_call: TRBJ2-2; v_call: TRBV25-1
cdr3_aa: CASSTWSPGGQEETQYF; j_call: TRBJ2-5; v_call: TRBV5-4
cdr3_aa: CASSVTSGRLEETQYF; j_call: TRBJ2-5; v_call: TRBV5-1
cdr3_aa: CASGLALNTGELFF; j_call: TRBJ2-2; v_call: TRBV5-1
cdr3_aa: CSAPGGMNTEAFF; j_call: TRBJ1-1; v_call: TRBV29-1
cdr3_aa: CASNTDRGRTAFF; j_call: TRBJ1-1; v_call: TRBV28
cdr3_aa: CASSLGQGRGEKLFF; j_call: TRBJ1-4; v_call: TRBV13
cdr3_aa: CASSIGETDTQYF; j_call: TRBJ2-3; v_call: TRBV19
cdr3_aa: CASSVTGTGDSNSPLHF; j_call: TRBJ1-6; v_call: TRBV19
cdr3_aa: CASSNQGFGYTF; j_call: TRBJ1-2; v_call: TRBV7-9
cdr3_aa: CASSRRLAGGNEQFF; j_call: TRBJ2-1; v_call: TRBV11-2
cdr3_aa: CASSYSRGYNEQFF; j_call: TRBJ2-1; v_call: TRBV6-5
cdr3_aa: CASSQGLYYGYTF; j_call: TRBJ1-2; v_call: TRBV25-1
cdr3_aa: CASSFTPTGGDEQYF; j_call: TRBJ2-7; v_call: TRBV11-2
cdr3_aa: CAITPGASGNTIYF; j_call: TRBJ1-3; v_call: TRBV10-3
cdr3_aa: CAISESGTGGLYEQYF; j_call: TRBJ2-7; v_call: TRBV10-3
cdr3_aa: CASRIRDRGRLGYGYTF; j_call: TRBJ1-2; v_call: TRBV10-1
cdr3_aa: CASSAPGGGTYEQYF; j_call: TRBJ2-7; v_call: TRBV6-1
cdr3_aa: CASSVADTDTQYF; j_call: TRBJ2-3; v_call: TRBV9
cdr3_aa: CSARVPGGAFF; j_call: TRBJ1-1; v_call: TRBV20-1
cdr3_aa: CASSLTAETSTDTQYF; j_call: TRBJ2-3; v_call: TRBV5-1
cdr3_aa: CASSRSNEQFF; j_call: TRBJ2-1; v_call: TRBV4-3
cdr3_aa: CASSHPLLGRFGDTQYF; j_call: TRBJ2-3; v_call: TRBV5-1
cdr3_aa: CAWSGWAATEAFF; j_call: TRBJ1-1; v_call: TRBV30
cdr3_aa: CASSLKRDGRGYEQYF; j_call: TRBJ2-7; v_call: TRBV11-2
cdr3_aa: CASSYSGASGNTIYF; j_call: TRBJ1-3; v_call: TRBV6-5
cdr3_aa: CASSLLTDTQYF; j_call: TRBJ2-3; v_call: TRBV7-2
cdr3_aa: CASSPSVWTAVTYEQYF; j_call: TRBJ2-7; v_call: TRBV5-6
cdr3_aa: CASSRYLTGKNTEAFF; j_call: TRBJ1-1; v_call: TRBV27
cdr3_aa: CASSLSPGASTEAFF; j_call: TRBJ1-1; v_call: TRBV27
cdr3_aa: CASSIPRQNNYGYTF; j_call: TRBJ1-2; v_call: TRBV19
cdr3_aa: CASSLWVRANYGYTF; j_call: TRBJ1-2; v_call: TRBV7-2
cdr3_aa: CASSSSRQGARGYTF; j_call: TRBJ1-2; v_call: TRBV6-5
cdr3_aa: CASRRQGVNTEAFF; j_call: TRBJ1-1; v_call: TRBV2
cdr3_aa: CASSLEGVAGTEAFF; j_call: TRBJ1-1; v_call: TRBV5-1
cdr3_aa: CSVIPNNEAFF; j_call: TRBJ1-1; v_call: TRBV29-1
cdr3_aa: CASSLRLQETQYF; j_call: TRBJ2-5; v_call: TRBV5-4
cdr3_aa: CASSLWQGDNQPQHF; j_call: TRBJ1-5; v_call: TRBV28
cdr3_aa: CASSSGQGLAYEQYF; j_call: TRBJ2-7; v_call: TRBV7-3
cdr3_aa: CASSPWTGTQYF; j_call: TRBJ2-3; v_call: TRBV5-1
cdr3_aa: CASSPEGSYEQYF; j_call: TRBJ2-7; v_call: TRBV18
cdr3_aa: CSARTEAFF; j_call: TRBJ1-1; v_call: TRBV20-1
cdr3_aa: CASSTGTGAYNEQFF; j_call: TRBJ2-1; v_call: TRBV5-1
cdr3_aa: CASSLAGAGNSPLHF; j_call: TRBJ1-6; v_call: TRBV11-2
cdr3_aa: CASSTHQTGFNYGYTF; j_call: TRBJ1-2; v_call: TRBV9
cdr3_aa: CASLPAGTFLYNEQFF; j_call: TRBJ2-1; v_call: TRBV10-3
cdr3_aa: CASSPGFGGTEAFF; j_call: TRBJ1-1; v_call: TRBV6-6
cdr3_aa: CASSPGFYNEQFF; j_call: TRBJ2-1; v_call: TRBV7-2
cdr3_aa: CASIKGGALDEQYF; j_call: TRBJ2-7; v_call: TRBV6-5
cdr3_aa: CASSTGTLVQETQYF; j_call: TRBJ2-5; v_call: TRBV7-2
cdr3_aa: CASGIGIRNEKLFF; j_call: TRBJ1-4; v_call: TRBV12-5
cdr3_aa: CASSEWTGVTSPLHF; j_call: TRBJ1-6; v_call: TRBV2
cdr3_aa: CASSAQGENTEAFF; j_call: TRBJ1-1; v_call: TRBV5-1